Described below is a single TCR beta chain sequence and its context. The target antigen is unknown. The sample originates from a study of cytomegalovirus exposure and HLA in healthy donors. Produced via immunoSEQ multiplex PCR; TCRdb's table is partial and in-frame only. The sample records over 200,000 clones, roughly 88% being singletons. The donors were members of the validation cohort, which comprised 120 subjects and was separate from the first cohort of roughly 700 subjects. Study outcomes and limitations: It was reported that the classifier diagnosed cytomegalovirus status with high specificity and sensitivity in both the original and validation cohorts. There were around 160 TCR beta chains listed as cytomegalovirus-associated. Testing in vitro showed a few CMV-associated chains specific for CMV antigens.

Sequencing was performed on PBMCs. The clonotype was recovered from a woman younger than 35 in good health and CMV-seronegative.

CDR3 region: CASSSLGRWGTGDQPQHF. The DNA for the CDR3 is TGTGCCAGCAGCTCCCTCGGGCGGTGGGGGACAGGTGATCAGCCCCAGCATTTT. V and J are TRBV7-2 and TRBJ1-5; 8 nucleotides align to TRBD1. Germline trimming cut 4 bases from V and 5 bases from J; bases unmatched to any gene: 16. CDR1 is SGHTA and CDR2 is FQGNSA in the germline V gene. This CDR3 is 18 amino acids long.